This T cell receptor (beta chain) was recovered during a study of T cell changes during pregnancy in multiple sclerosis (dated by TCRdb to the late 2010s). Regarding the study in general: Changes in the T cell repertoire over the course of pregnancy were examined in this study in women with multiple sclerosis.

After removal of 6 bases from V and 8 bases from J, the junction retains 9 bases not matched to a gene. The CDR3 runs 14 amino acids, cysteine and phenylalanine included. The retained sequence is limited to the CDR3, 42 bases, with the frame set at the first base. The germline V gene yields ENHRY for CDR1 and SYGVKD for CDR2. Receptor libraries were prepared by the immunoSEQ multiplex PCR assay. Sourced from immuneACCESS, this table was stored by TCRdb with only in-frame sequences that have V and J called. A share of the clones is absent; for the studies checked, an unresolved V gene accounts for under half, and the remainder has no known explanation. This sample is represented by 79,000 or so clones; just over 90% of them were singletons. Together, the top ten hold roughly 0.21% of the sample. Details on this clone: It lacks a known antigen. Per-base quality was not reported, and no clone a single base away is much larger than it.

The source was CD4+ T cells from peripheral blood mononuclear cells, collected before pregnancy. The origin of this receptor is a female donor with multiple sclerosis, enrolled in a pregnancy study. The rearranged segments are TRBV10-3 and TRBJ1-2; 10 nucleotides in the junction match TRBD1. The CDR3 region: CAIREGQGGRGYTF. The DNA sequence follows: TGTGCCATCAGGGAAGGACAGGGGGGACGGGGCTACACCTTC.